This TCR beta chain was captured in a study of cytotoxic CD8 clonotypes in ibrutinib-treated CLL. On the study more broadly: Results showed about 24 partial and 2 complete responses; following median 68 months, approximately 15 remained remitted, roughly twelve advanced. General study findings and limits: At progression, clonality fell back toward baseline after rising at ibrutinib response.

Details on this clone: Antigen: not known.

Trimming took 5 bases from V and 9 from J, leaving 14 bases between them. CDR3 length: 13 amino acids. From germline, CDR1 is MNHEY and CDR2 SMNVEV (reference sequence). The table came from immunoSEQ multiplex PCR; TCRdb's copy has only in-frame clones and leaves some out. The table lists around 70,000 clones, under 70% of them singletons. The TCR sequence derives from a human donor with chronic lymphocytic leukemia. V is TRBV27 and J is TRBJ1-5; D not resolved. This sample comprised PBMCs, obtained after 12 months of ibrutinib treatment. CDR3 sequence: CASSPRSFGPQHF. CDR3 sequence (DNA): TGTGCCAGCAGTCCGAGATCCTTCGGGCCCCAGCATTTT.